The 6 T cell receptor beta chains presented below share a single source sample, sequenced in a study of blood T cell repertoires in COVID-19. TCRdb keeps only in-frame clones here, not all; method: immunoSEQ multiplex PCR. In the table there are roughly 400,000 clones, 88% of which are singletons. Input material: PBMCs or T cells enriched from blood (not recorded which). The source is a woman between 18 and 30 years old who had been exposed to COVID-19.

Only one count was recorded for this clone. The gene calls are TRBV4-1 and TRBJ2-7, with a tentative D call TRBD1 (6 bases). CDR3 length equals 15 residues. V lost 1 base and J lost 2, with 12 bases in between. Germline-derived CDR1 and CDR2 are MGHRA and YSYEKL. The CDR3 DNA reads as TGCGCCAGCAGCCAAGTGGGAAGGACAGCCTACGAGCAGTACTTC. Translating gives CASSQVGRTAYEQYF.

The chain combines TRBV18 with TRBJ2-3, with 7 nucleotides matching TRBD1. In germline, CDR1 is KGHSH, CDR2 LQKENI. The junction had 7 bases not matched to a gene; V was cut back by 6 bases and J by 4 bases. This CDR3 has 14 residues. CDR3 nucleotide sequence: TGTGCCAGCTCTCGCGGACAGGCCCCAGATACGCAGTATTTT. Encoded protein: CASSRGQAPDTQYF.

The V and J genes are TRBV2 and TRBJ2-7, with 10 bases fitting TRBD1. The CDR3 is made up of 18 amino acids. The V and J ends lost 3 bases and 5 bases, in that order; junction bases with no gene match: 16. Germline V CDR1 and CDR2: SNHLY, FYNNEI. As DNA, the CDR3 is TGTGCCAGCAGTGAGTATATGGCTACCGGGACAGGGGAGGACGAGCAGTACTTC. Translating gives CASSEYMATGTGEDEQYF.

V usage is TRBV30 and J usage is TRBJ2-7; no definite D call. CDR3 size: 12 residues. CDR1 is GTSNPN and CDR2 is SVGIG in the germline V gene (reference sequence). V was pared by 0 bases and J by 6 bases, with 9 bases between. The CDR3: CAWSVVVFEQYF. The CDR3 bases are TGTGCCTGGAGTGTTGTCGTATTCGAGCAGTACTTC. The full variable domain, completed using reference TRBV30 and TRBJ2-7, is SQTIHQWPATLVQPVGSPLSLECTVEGTSNPNLYWYRQAAGRGLQLLFYSVGIGQISSEVPQNLSASRPQDRQFILSSKKLLLSDSGFYLCAWSVVVFEQYFGPGTRLTVT.

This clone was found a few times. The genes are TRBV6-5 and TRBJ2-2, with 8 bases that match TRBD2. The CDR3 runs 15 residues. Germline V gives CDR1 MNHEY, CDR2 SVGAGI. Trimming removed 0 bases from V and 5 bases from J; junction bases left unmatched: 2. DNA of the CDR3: TGTGCCAGCAGTTACTCGATAGCGGGGACCGGGGAGCTGTTTTTT. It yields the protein CASSYSIAGTGELFF.

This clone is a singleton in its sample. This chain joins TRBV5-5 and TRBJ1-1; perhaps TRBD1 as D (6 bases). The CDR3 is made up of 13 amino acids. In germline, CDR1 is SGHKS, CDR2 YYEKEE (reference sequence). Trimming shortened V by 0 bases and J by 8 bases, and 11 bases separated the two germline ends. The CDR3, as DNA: TGTGCCAGCAGCTTGGGACTGGGACAAGAAGCTTTCTTT. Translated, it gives CASSLGLGQEAFF. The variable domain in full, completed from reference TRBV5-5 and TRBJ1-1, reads DAGVTQSPTHLIKTRGQQVTLRCSPISGHKSVSWYQQVLGQGPQFIFQYYEKEERGRGNFPDRFSARQFPNYSSELNVNALLLGDSALYLCASSLGLGQEAFFGQGTRLTVV.